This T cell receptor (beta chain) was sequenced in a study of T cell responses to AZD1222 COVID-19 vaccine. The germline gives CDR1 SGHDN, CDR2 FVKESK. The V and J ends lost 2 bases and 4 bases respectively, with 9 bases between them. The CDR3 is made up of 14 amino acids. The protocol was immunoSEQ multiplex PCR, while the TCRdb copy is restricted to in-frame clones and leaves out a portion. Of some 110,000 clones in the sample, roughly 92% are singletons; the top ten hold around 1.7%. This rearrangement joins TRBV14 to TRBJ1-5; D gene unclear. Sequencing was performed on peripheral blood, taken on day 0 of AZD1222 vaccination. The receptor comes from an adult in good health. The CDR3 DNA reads TGTGCCAGCAGCCAATCCAACACTAATCAGCCCCAGCATTTT. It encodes CASSQSNTNQPQHF.